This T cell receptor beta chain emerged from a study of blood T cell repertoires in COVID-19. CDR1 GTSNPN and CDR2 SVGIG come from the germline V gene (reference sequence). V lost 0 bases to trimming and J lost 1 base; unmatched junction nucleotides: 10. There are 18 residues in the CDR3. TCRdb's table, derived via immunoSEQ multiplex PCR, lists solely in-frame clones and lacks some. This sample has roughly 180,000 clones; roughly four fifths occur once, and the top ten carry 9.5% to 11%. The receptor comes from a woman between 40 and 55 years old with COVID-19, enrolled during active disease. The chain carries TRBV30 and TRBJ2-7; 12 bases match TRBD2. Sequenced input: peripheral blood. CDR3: CAWSVWGASGRVSYEQYF. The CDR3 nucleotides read TGTGCCTGGAGTGTATGGGGTGCTAGCGGGAGGGTTTCCTACGAGCAGTACTTC.